The clone carrying this TCR beta chain was counted once. This sample is part of a study of blood T cell repertoires in COVID-19. For the study at large: Specimens from acute and convalescent COVID-19 originated in the United States, Italy and Spain.

The germline gives CDR1 SGHNT, CDR2 YYREEE (reference sequence). CDR3 length: 13 residues. Deletions cut 4 bases from V and 2 bases from J, with 9 bases between. Here immunoSEQ multiplex PCR was the method, and the copy in TCRdb shows in-frame clones only, minus some. The repertoire holds about 260,000 clones, around 89% seen once, with approximately 0.9% in the top ten. Participant age was about 18 to 95 years, and participants resided in 20 to 30 US areas. Researchers sorted participants into cohorts using their self-reported clinical history. Each exposed participant met a COVID-19 case in the 2 weeks preceding study entry.

The receptor comes from a man aged 45 to 65 who had been exposed to COVID-19. Sequencing used PBMCs or T cells enriched from blood (not recorded which). The rearrangement links TRBV5-4 to TRBJ1-1; possibly TRBD1 for D (6 bases). CDR3 sequence: CASSNRVNTEAFF. The CDR3 DNA reads TGTGCCAGCAGCAACAGGGTAAACACTGAAGCTTTCTTT.